This TCR beta chain came from a study of breast tumors, draining lymph nodes, adjacent tissues. General study results and limits: Tumor repertoires ranked between lymph nodes and nontumor tissue in diversity, with V and J gene preferences.

TCRdb fed the multiplex PCR reads into MiXCR, producing one record per CDR3 protein. Among 150,000 to 200,000 distinct CDR3 sequences listed, 30% to 35% were seen once. Of note for this clonotype: Its target is unknown.

This CDR3 is built from 13 residues. Germline V gene data show CDR1 as WNHNN and CDR2 as SYGVQD (reference sequence). The V end was cut by 3 bases, the J end by 3 bases, with 8 bases between. Axillary draining lymph nodes of breast cancer patients supplied the node samples. Material for sequencing was axillary lymph node tissue. The chain employs TRBV10-1 and TRBJ1-1, with D unresolved. This receptor was obtained from a female donor with breast cancer. Some clones in this sample may be carry-over from other donors' samples. The CDR3 reads CASSDQLYTEAFF. DNA for the CDR3: TGCGCCAGCAGTGACCAGCTTTACACTGAAGCTTTCTTT.